This entry lists 17 T cell receptor beta chains sequenced from one sample in a study of blood T cell repertoires in COVID-19. This table comes from immunoSEQ multiplex PCR, and its TCRdb copy is limited to in-frame clones, with some not included. The table includes a few hundred thousand clones, approximately 86% detected once. The specimen sequenced was peripheral blood. All receptors come from a man between 18 and 35 years old with active or convalescent COVID-19.

The chain employs TRBV13 and TRBJ2-7, with 9 nucleotides matching TRBD1. Germline values: CDR1 PRHDT, CDR2 FYEKMQ (reference sequence). Germline trimming cut 0 bases from V and 4 bases from J; bases unmatched to any gene: 10. The CDR3 is 17 residues long. CDR3 DNA sequence: TGTGCCAGCAGCTTAGGGGGACAGGGCGGTCCTATGTACGAGCAGTACTTC. It codes for CASSLGGQGGPMYEQYF. Variable domain in full (rest from reference TRBV13 and TRBJ2-7): AAGVIQSPRHLIKEKRETATLKCYPIPRHDTVYWYQQGPGQDPQFLISFYEKMQSDKGSIPDRFSAQQFSDYHSELNMSSLELGDSALYFCASSLGGQGGPMYEQYFGPGTRLTVT.

The genes are TRBV29-1 and TRBJ1-1, with a possible D match to TRBD1 (5 bases). The V end was cut by 0 bases, the J end by 6 bases, with 17 bases between. The CDR3 has 15 amino acids. Germline CDR1 reads SQVTM; CDR2 reads ANQGSEA. CDR3 DNA: TGCAGCGTTGAAGACTCGGGGGGGGGAACCTCTGAAGCTTTCTTT. Encoded protein: CSVEDSGGGTSEAFF.

The gene calls are TRBV11-2 and TRBJ2-7; 8 nucleotides line up with TRBD1. Trimming cost V 7 bases and J 1 base; bases outside gene matches: 6. The germline V gene encodes CDR1 SGHAT and CDR2 FQNNGV. This CDR3 contains 14 residues. The CDR3: CASTSGTGSYEQYF. The DNA of the CDR3 is TGTGCCAGCACCTCAGGGACAGGTTCCTACGAGCAGTACTTC.

The J gene is TRBJ2-7, the V gene TRBV3-1 (or the pseudogene TRBV3-2); no clear D gene. The CDR3 loop spans 12 amino acids. V gave up 1 base and J gave up 7 bases, with 8 bases separating them. CDR1 is LGHDT and CDR2 is YNNKEL in the germline V gene (reference sequence). The CDR3 is CASSQGPQEQYF. CDR3 in DNA: TGTGCCAGCAGCCAAGGTCCGCAGGAGCAGTACTTC.

The chain combines TRBV2 with TRBJ2-7, with TRBD1 matching 7 bases. V was pared by 7 bases and J by 3 bases, with 6 bases of the junction left unmatched. The CDR3 is 13 residues long. From germline, CDR1 is SNHLY and CDR2 FYNNEI. In DNA form, the CDR3 reads TGTGCCAGCAACGGACAGGACGTCTACGAGCAGTACTTC. Amino acids: CASNGQDVYEQYF.

The chain combines TRBV4-1 with TRBJ2-1; 7 bases align to TRBD2. The CDR3 is 12 amino acids. CDR1 is MGHRA, CDR2 YSYEKL, per germline. The trim removed 8 bases at V and 7 bases at J, leaving 5 bases unmatched. Here the CDR3 reads CASLTSANEQFF. The CDR3 DNA sequence: TGCGCCAGCCTAACTAGCGCGAATGAGCAGTTCTTC.

The gene calls are TRBV3-1 (or the pseudogene TRBV3-2) and TRBJ1-2; 7 bases map to TRBD1. The CDR3 loop spans 19 amino acids. Trimming cost V 2 bases and J 1 base; bases outside gene matches: 16. Germline lookup yields CDR1 LGHDT and CDR2 YNNKEL (reference sequence). The CDR3 sequence is CASSQRGKTGLSLNYGYTF. The CDR3 region has the DNA TGTGCCAGCAGCCAAAGGGGGAAGACAGGGCTCAGCCTTAACTATGGCTACACCTTC.

The rearrangement joins TRBV7-9 to TRBJ1-4, with 8 bases aligning to TRBD1. The CDR3 covers 15 residues. V shed 5 bases, J shed 7 bases, and the junction held 9 bases outside the gene matches. Germline V lookup: CDR1 SEHNR, CDR2 FQNEAQ (reference sequence). CDR3: CASSGGQGGTEKLFF. CDR3 DNA sequence: TGTGCCAGCAGCGGAGGACAGGGAGGGACTGAAAAACTGTTTTTT.

V gene TRBV9 combines with J gene TRBJ2-3; D is perhaps TRBD1 (5 bases). The CDR3 runs to 15 residues. The germline V gene encodes CDR1 SGDLS and CDR2 YYNGEE. With 0 bases removed from V and 1 base from J, the gap between germline ends came to 9 bases. CDR3 region: CASSVEAGRTDTQYF. CDR3 in DNA: TGTGCCAGCAGCGTAGAGGCAGGGCGCACAGATACGCAGTATTTT.

CDR3 DNA sequence: TGTGCCAGCAGCCACCTAGCGGAAGAGACCCAGTACTTC. It specifies CASSHLAEETQYF. The chain recombines TRBV3-1 (or the pseudogene TRBV3-2) with TRBJ2-5, with 7 bases aligning to TRBD2. Germline lookup yields CDR1 LGHDT and CDR2 YNNKEL (reference sequence). The CDR3 is 13 amino acids. Trimming cost V 3 bases and J 3 bases; bases outside gene matches: 1.

The chain is built from TRBV10-3 and TRBJ2-3; the match to TRBD2 covers 11 bases. The CDR3 covers 19 residues. Germline lookup yields CDR1 ENHRY and CDR2 SYGVKD. V shed 8 bases, J shed 6 bases, and the junction held 22 bases outside the gene matches. CDR3 bases: TGTGCCATCGAAGAACCCCTAGCGGGGGGACAGGGCATCCAGGATACGCAGTATTTT. The encoded protein is CAIEEPLAGGQGIQDTQYF.

V and J are TRBV5-1 and TRBJ1-2; TRBD1 matches 8 bases. This CDR3 comprises 15 residues. CDR1 is SGHRS, CDR2 YFSETQ, per germline. V dropped 5 bases and J dropped 0; count of bases not matched to a gene: 6. CDR3 residues: CASSSRGRPNYGYTF. In DNA form, the CDR3 reads TGCGCCAGCAGTAGCAGGGGGCGACCTAACTATGGCTACACCTTC.

The chain recombines TRBV19 with TRBJ2-4, with D possibly being TRBD1 (6 bases). The CDR3 length is 17 residues. The ends were cut back, 3 bases at V and 0 bases at J, with 15 bases in the middle. Germline CDR1 reads LNHDA; CDR2 reads SQIVND (reference sequence). The CDR3 sequence: CASSIFGRGLAKNIQYF. As DNA, the CDR3 is TGTGCCAGTAGTATTTTCGGCAGGGGTCTAGCCAAAAACATTCAGTACTTC.

This chain connects TRBV5-6 to TRBJ1-5; TRBD1 aligns across 8 bases. The CDR3 spans 16 residues. Germline V gives CDR1 SGHDT, CDR2 YYEEEE. With 0 bases clipped from V and 2 bases from J, the junction kept 4 bases outside the gene matches. The CDR3 sequence is CASSLARTGRNQPQHF. The CDR3, as DNA: TGTGCCAGCAGCTTGGCCAGGACAGGGCGCAATCAGCCCCAGCATTTT.

V and J are TRBV19 and TRBJ1-5; 9 bases are a match to TRBD1. CDR3 size: 14 residues. Germline V CDR1 and CDR2: LNHDA, SQIVND (reference sequence). The junction had 6 bases not matched to a gene; V was cut back by 5 bases and J by 7 bases. This CDR3 is CASSADRGWQPQHF. In DNA, the CDR3 is TGTGCCAGTAGTGCGGACAGGGGATGGCAGCCCCAGCATTTT.

This clone was seen only once. This rearrangement joins TRBV29-1 to TRBJ2-7; maybe TRBD1 (6 bases). The CDR3 is made up of 14 amino acids. V was trimmed by 4 bases and J by 2 bases, leaving 15 bases between them. In germline, CDR1 is SQVTM, CDR2 ANQGSEA. The CDR3 nucleotides read TGCAGCGTTGTAATACAGGGTTTCCCCTACGAGCAGTACTTC. The encoded protein is CSVVIQGFPYEQYF.

V and J are TRBV6-4 and TRBJ2-1, with TRBD2 identical over 14 bases. Germline CDR1 and CDR2: MRHNA and SNTAGT. This CDR3 has 16 amino acids. Germline trimming cut 4 bases from V and 8 bases from J; bases unmatched to any gene: 7. CDR3 DNA: TGTGCCAGCAGTGTCTCGACTAGCGGGGGGGCGGATGAGCAGTTCTTC. Translated, it gives CASSVSTSGGADEQFF.